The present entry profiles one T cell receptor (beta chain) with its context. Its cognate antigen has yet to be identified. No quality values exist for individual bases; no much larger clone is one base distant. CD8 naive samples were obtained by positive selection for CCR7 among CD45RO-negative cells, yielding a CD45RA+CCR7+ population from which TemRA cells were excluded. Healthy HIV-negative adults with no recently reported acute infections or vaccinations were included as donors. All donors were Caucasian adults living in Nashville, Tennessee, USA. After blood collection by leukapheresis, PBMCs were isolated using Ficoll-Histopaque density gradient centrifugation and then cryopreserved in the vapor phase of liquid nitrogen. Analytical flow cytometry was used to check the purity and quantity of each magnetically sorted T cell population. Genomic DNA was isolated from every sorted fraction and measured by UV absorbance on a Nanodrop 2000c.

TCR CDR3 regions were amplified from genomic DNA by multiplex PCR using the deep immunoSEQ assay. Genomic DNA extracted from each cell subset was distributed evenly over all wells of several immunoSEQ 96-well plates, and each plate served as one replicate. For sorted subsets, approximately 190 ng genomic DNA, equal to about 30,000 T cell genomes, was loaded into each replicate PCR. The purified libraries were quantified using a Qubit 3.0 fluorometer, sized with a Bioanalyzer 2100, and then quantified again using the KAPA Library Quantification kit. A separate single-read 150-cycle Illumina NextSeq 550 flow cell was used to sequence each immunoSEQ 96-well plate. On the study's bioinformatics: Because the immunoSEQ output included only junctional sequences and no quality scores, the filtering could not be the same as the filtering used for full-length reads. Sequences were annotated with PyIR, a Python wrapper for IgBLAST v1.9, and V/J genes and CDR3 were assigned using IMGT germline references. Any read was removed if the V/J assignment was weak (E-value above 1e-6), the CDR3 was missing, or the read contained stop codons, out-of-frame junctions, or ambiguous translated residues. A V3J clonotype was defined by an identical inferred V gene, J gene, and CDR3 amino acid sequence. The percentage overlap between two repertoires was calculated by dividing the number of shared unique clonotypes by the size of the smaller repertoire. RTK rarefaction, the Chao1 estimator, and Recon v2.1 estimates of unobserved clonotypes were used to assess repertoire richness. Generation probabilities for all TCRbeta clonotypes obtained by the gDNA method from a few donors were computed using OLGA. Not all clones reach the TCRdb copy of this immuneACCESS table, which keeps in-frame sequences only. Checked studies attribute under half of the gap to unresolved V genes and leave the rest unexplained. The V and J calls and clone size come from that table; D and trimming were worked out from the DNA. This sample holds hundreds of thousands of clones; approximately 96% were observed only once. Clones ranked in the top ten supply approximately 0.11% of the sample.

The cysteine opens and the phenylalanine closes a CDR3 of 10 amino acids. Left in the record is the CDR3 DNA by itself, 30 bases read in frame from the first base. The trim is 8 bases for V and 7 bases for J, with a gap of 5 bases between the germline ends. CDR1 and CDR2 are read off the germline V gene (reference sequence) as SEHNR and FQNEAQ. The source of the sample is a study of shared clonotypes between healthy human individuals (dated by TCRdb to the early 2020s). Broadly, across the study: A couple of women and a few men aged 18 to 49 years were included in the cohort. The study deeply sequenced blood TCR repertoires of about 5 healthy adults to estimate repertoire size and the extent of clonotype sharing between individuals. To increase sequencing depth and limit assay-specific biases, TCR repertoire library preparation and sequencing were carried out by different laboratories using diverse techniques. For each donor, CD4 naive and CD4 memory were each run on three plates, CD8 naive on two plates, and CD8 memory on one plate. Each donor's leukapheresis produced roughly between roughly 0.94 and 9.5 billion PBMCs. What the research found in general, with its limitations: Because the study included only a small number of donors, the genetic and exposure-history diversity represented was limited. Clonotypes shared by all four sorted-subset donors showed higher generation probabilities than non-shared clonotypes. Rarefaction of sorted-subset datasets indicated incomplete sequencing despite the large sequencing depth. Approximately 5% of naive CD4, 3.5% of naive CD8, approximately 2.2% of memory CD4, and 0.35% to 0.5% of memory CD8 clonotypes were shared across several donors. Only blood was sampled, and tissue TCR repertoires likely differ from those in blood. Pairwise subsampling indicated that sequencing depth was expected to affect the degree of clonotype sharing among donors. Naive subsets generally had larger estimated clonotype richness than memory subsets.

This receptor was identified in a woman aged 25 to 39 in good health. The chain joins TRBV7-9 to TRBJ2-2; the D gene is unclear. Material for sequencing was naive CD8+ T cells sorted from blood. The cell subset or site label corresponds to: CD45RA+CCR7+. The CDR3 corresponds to CASPLGELFF. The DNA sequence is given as TGTGCCAGCCCCCTCGGGGAGCTGTTTTTT. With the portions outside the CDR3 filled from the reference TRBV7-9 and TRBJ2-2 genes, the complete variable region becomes DTGVSQNPRHKITKRGQNVTFRCDPISEHNRLYWYRQTLGQGPEFLTYFQNEAQLEKSRLLSDRFSAERPKGSFSTLEIQRTEQGDSAMYLCASPLGELFFGEGSRLTVL.